These 10 T cell receptor beta chains share one sample of origin, sequenced in a study of T cells in localized non-small cell lung cancer. Here immunoSEQ multiplex PCR was the method, and the copy in TCRdb shows in-frame clones only, minus some. The sample consists of about 35,000 clones, 75% to 90% of them appearing once. Sequenced material: peripheral blood, taken before any cancer treatment. Every receptor here comes from a man aged 35 to 69 with stage I lung adenocarcinoma.

The chain has TRBV13 and TRBJ2-1; 7 bases line up with TRBD1. CDR3 length equals 12 residues. With V trimmed by 5 bases and J by 16 bases, 11 bases remained unmatched. Per the germline V gene, CDR1 is PRHDT and CDR2 is FYEKMQ (reference sequence). In DNA, the CDR3 is TGTGCCAGCAGCCAGACAGGGAACGTCAAATTCTTC. This sequence encodes CASSQTGNVKFF.

The CDR3 here is CASSFDRGLSAFF. CDR3 bases: TGTGCCAGCAGCTTCGACAGGGGATTATCAGCTTTCTTT. V gene TRBV7-9 combines with J gene TRBJ1-1; TRBD1 matches at 8 bases. Germline V gene sequence: CDR1 SEHNR, CDR2 FQNEAQ (reference sequence). The CDR3 runs to 13 residues. J lost 10 bases, V lost 3 bases, and 7 bases had no gene match.

V usage is TRBV6-1 and J usage is TRBJ2-3, with TRBD1 matching over 9 bases. The CDR3 runs 15 residues. The junction had 5 bases not matched to a gene; V was cut back by 4 bases and J by 3 bases. Per the germline V gene, CDR1 is MNHNS and CDR2 is SASEGT. CDR3 region: CASSVRDRVTDTQYF. CDR3 bases: TGTGCCAGCAGTGTCCGGGACAGGGTGACAGATACGCAGTATTTT.

This rearrangement joins TRBV7-9 to TRBJ1-1; 8 bases line up with TRBD1. The CDR3 is made up of 16 amino acids. Germline V gene data show CDR1 as SEHNR and CDR2 as FQNEAQ (reference sequence). With 2 bases clipped from V and 6 bases from J, the junction kept 11 bases outside the gene matches. CDR3: CASSLSPGQGSAEAFF. The CDR3 region has the DNA TGTGCCAGCAGCTTAAGCCCAGGACAGGGCTCCGCTGAAGCTTTCTTT.

The CDR3 spells CASSLASWDSPRVGANVLTF. The CDR3 nucleotides are TGCGCCAGCAGCTTGGCATCTTGGGACAGCCCCCGCGTAGGGGCCAACGTCCTGACTTTC. The chain uses TRBV5-1 and TRBJ2-6, with 7 bases aligning to TRBD1. The CDR3 runs 20 residues. After removal of 0 bases from V and 4 bases from J, the junction contained 16 bases not matched to a gene. Germline CDR1 SGHRS, CDR2 YFSETQ.

The V and J genes are TRBV5-4 and TRBJ2-2; 10 bases line up with TRBD1. Germline V gives CDR1 SGHNT, CDR2 YYREEE (reference sequence). After removal of 3 bases from V and 2 bases from J, the junction contained 4 bases not matched to a gene. This CDR3 is built from 16 residues. The CDR3 coding sequence is TGTGCCAGCAGCTCGGACAGGGGGTTAAACACCGGGGAGCTGTTTTTT. It yields the protein CASSSDRGLNTGELFF.

The chain has TRBV10-3 and TRBJ1-2; D not certain. The CDR3 spans 13 residues. CDR1 and CDR2 from the germline V gene are ENHRY and SYGVKD. Trimming left V 6 bases short and J 0 bases short, with 8 bases between. In nucleotides, the CDR3 is TGTGCCATCAGAAGATCCGCTAACTATGGCTACACCTTC. Translated: CAIRRSANYGYTF.

This rearrangement joins TRBV5-6 to TRBJ2-2, with 10 bases that match TRBD1. The germline gives CDR1 SGHDT, CDR2 YYEEEE. The CDR3 has 15 residues. The V and J ends lost 4 bases and 4 bases, in that order; junction bases with no gene match: 4. The CDR3 loop reads CASSLGQGVTGELFF. Written as DNA, the CDR3 is TGTGCCAGCAGCCTCGGACAGGGGGTCACCGGGGAGCTGTTTTTT.

This clone was seen only once. The chain is built from TRBV5-1 and TRBJ2-3, with D hard to call. Germline loops: CDR1 SGHRS, CDR2 YFSETQ. Deletions cut 0 bases from V and 6 bases from J, with 5 bases between. The CDR3 totals 12 residues. The CDR3 region has the DNA TGCGCCAGCAGCTTGGACTTGGATACGCAGTATTTT. Protein sequence: CASSLDLDTQYF.

The genes are TRBV13 and TRBJ1-1; D is unresolved. Trimming shortened V by 5 bases and J by 1 base, and 11 bases separated the two germline ends. The CDR3 consists of 14 residues. Germline V gives CDR1 PRHDT, CDR2 FYEKMQ (reference sequence). The CDR3: CASSPTGRNTEAFF. The CDR3 DNA follows: TGTGCCAGCAGCCCAACCGGGCGGAACACTGAAGCTTTCTTT.